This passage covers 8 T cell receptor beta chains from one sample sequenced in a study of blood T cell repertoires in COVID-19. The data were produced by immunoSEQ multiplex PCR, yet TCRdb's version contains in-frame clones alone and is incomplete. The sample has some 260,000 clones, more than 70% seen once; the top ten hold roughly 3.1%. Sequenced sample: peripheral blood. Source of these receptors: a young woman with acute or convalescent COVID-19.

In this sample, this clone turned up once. CDR3 nucleotide sequence: TGTGCCAGCAGTTACTCGAAGGACAGCATGACCTACGAGCAGTACTTC. Residues: CASSYSKDSMTYEQYF. The rearrangement uses TRBV6-6 and TRBJ2-7, with D perhaps matching TRBD1 (6 bases). The CDR3 runs 16 residues. Trimming stripped 0 bases from V and 2 bases from J, with 14 bases between. Germline CDR1 is MNHNY and CDR2 is SVGAGI (reference sequence).

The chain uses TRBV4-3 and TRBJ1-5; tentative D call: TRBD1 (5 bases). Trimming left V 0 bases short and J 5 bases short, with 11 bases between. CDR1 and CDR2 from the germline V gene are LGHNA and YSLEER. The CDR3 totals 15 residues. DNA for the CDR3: TGCGCCAGCAGCCAAGATCGGGGGGACCATCAGCCCCAGCATTTT. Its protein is CASSQDRGDHQPQHF.

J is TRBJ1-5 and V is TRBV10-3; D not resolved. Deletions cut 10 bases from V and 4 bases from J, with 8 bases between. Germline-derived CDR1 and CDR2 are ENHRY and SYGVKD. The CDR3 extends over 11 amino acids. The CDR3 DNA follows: TGTGCCAGTCGAGGGAATCAGCCCCAGCATTTT. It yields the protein CASRGNQPQHF.

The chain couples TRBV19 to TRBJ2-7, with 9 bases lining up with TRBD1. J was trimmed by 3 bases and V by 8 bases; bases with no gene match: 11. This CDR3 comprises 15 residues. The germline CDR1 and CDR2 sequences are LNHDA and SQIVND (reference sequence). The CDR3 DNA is TGTGCCAGTGGCGAAGAACAGGGGGCGAACTACGAGCAGTACTTC. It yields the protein CASGEEQGANYEQYF. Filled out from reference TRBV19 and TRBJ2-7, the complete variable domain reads DGGITQSPKYLFRKEGQNVTLSCEQNLNHDAMYWYRQDPGQGLRLIYYSQIVNDFQKGDIAEGYSVSREKKESFPLTVTSAQKNPTAFYLCASGEEQGANYEQYFGPGTRLTVT.

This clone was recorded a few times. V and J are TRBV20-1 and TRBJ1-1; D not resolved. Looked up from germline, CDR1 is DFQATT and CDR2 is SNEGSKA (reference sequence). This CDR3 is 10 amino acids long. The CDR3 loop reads CKVSAGEAFF. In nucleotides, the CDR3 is TGCAAGGTTTCGGCAGGTGAAGCTTTCTTT.

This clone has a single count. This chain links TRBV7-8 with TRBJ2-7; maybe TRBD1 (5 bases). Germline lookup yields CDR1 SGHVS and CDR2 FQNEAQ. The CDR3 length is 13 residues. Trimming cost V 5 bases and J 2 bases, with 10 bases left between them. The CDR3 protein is CASSTSQAYEQYF. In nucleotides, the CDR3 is TGTGCCAGCAGCACCTCACAGGCCTACGAGCAGTACTTC.

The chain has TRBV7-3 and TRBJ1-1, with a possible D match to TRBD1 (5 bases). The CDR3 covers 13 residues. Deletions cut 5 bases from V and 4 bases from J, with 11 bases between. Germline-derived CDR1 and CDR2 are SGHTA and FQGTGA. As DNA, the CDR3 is TGTGCCAGCAGCCAACAGGCCGGCACTGAAGCTTTCTTT. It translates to CASSQQAGTEAFF.

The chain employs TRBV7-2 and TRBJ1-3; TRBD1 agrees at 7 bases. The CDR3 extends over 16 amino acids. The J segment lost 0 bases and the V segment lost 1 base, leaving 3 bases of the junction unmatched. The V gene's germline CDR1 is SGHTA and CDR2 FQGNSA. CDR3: CASSLGGDSSGNTIYF. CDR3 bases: TGTGCCAGCAGCTTAGGGGGGGACAGCTCTGGAAACACCATATATTTT.